This T cell receptor beta chain was sequenced during a study of shared T cell receptors in the human thymus. The data were produced by immunoSEQ multiplex PCR, yet TCRdb's version contains in-frame clones alone and is incomplete. The table records about 380,000 clones, approximately 95% of them present only once. The V gene end was trimmed by 3 bases and the J gene end by 2 bases; junction bases not matched to a gene: 5. The CDR3 extends over 15 amino acids. Germline V gives CDR1 MNHEY, CDR2 SMNVEV (reference sequence). This clonotype originated in a human donor. The rearrangement uses TRBV27 and TRBJ2-3; 7 bases map to TRBD1. Sequenced: thymocytes. The CDR3, as DNA: TGTGCCAGCAGTTTGGGACAGCCACTCACAGATACGCAGTATTTT. Its translation: CASSLGQPLTDTQYF.